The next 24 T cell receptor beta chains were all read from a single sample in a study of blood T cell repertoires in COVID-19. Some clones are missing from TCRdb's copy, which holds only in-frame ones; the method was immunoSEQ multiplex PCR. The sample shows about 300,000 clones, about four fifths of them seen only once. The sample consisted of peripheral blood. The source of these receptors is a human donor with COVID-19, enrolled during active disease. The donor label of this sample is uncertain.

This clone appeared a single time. The CDR3 protein is CAWSYLGTGSNQPQHF. CDR3 DNA sequence: TGTGCCTGGAGTTACCTAGGGACAGGGAGCAATCAGCCCCAGCATTTT. This sequence joins TRBV30 and TRBJ1-5, with TRBD1 matching 9 bases. This CDR3 comprises 16 residues. Germline CDR1 and CDR2: GTSNPN and SVGIG (reference sequence). Trimming took 2 bases from V and 1 from J; bases not matched to a gene: 6. Complete variable domain (other parts from reference TRBV30 and TRBJ1-5): SQTIHQWPATLVQPVGSPLSLECTVEGTSNPNLYWYRQAAGRGLQLLFYSVGIGQISSEVPQNLSASRPQDRQFILSSKKLLLSDSGFYLCAWSYLGTGSNQPQHFGDGTRLSIL.

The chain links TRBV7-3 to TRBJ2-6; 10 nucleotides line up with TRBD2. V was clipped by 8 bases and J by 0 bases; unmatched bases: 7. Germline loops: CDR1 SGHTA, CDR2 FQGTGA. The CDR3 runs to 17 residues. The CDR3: CASSPSGRGSGANVLTF. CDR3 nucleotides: TGTGCCAGCTCCCCAAGCGGGAGGGGCTCTGGGGCCAACGTCCTGACTTTC.

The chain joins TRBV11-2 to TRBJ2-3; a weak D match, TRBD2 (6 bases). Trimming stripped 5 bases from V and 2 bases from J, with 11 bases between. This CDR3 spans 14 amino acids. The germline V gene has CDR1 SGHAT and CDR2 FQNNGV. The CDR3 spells CASSRRDFTDTQYF. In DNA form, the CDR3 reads TGTGCCAGCAGCCGCCGGGACTTCACAGATACGCAGTATTTT.

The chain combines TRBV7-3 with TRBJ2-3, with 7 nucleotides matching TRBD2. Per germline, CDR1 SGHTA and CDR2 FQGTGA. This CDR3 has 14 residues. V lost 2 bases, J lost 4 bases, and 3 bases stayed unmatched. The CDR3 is CASSLDLAADTQYF. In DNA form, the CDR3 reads TGTGCCAGCAGCTTAGACCTAGCGGCAGATACGCAGTATTTT. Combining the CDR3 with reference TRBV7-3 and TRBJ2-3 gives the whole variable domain GAGVSQTPSNKVTEKGKYVELRCDPISGHTALYWYRQSLGQGPEFLIYFQGTGAADDSGLPNDRFFAVRPEGSVSTLKIQRTERGDSAVYLCASSLDLAADTQYFGPGTRLTVL.

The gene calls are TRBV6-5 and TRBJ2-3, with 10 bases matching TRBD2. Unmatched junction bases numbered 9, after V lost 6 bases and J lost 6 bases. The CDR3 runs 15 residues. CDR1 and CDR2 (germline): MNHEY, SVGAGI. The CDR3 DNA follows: TGTGCCAGCAGCACCTGGGGAGCGGGAGGGGATACGCAGTATTTT. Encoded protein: CASSTWGAGGDTQYF.

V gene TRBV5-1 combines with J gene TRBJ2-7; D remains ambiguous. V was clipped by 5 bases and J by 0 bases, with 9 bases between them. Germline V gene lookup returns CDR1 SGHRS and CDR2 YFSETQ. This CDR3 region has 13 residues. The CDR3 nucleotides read TGCGCCAGCAGTCCCCTATTCTCCTACGAGCAGTACTTC. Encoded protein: CASSPLFSYEQYF.

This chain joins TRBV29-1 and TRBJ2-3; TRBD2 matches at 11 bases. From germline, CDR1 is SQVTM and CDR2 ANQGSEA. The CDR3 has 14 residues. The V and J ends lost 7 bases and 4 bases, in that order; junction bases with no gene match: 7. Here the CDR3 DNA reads TGCAGCGCTCTGGTAGCGGGAGGGTCAGATACGCAGTATTTT. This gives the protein CSALVAGGSDTQYF.

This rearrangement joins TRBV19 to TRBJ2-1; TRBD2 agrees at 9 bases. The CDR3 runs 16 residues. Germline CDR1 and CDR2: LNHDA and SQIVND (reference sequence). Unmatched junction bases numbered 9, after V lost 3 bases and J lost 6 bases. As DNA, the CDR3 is TGTGCCAGTAGTATGACTAGCGGACCTCCGGGCAATGAGCAGTTCTTC. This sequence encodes CASSMTSGPPGNEQFF.

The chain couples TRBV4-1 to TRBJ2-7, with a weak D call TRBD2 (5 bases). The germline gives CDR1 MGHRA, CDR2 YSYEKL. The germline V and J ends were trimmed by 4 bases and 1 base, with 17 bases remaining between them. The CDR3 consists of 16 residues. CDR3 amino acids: CASSPPGNSVSYEQYF. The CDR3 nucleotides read TGCGCCAGCAGCCCTCCCGGGAATAGCGTATCCTACGAGCAGTACTTC.

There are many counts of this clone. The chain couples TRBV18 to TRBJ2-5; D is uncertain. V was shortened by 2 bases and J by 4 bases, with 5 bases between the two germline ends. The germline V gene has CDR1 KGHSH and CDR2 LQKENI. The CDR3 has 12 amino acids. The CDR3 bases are TGTGCCAGCTCACCAACGGGAGAGACCCAGTACTTC. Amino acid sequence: CASSPTGETQYF.

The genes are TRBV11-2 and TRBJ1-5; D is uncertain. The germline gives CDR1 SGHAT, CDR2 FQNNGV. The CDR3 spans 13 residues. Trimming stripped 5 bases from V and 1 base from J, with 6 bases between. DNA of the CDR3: TGTGCCAGCAGCGCGGGAAGCAATCAGCCCCAGCATTTT. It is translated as CASSAGSNQPQHF.

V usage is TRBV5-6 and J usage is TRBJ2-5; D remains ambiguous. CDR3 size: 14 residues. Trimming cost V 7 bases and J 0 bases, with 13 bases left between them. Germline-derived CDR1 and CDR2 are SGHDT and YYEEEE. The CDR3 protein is CASLELGYQETQYF. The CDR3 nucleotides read TGTGCCAGCTTAGAACTCGGGTACCAAGAGACCCAGTACTTC.

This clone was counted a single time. CDR3 amino acids: CASSLRLAHEQFF. CDR3 nucleotides: TGTGCCAGCAGCCTCCGACTAGCCCATGAGCAGTTCTTC. The gene calls are TRBV7-2 and TRBJ2-1, with TRBD2 identical over 7 bases. The ends lost 5 bases at V and 8 bases at J; junction bases unmatched: 6. CDR1 is SGHTA, CDR2 FQGNSA, per germline. This CDR3 is built from 13 residues.

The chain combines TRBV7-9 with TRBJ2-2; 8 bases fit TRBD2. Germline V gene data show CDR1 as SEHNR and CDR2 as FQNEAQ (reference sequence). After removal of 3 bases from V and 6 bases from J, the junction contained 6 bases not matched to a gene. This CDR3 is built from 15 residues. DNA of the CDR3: TGTGCCAGCAGCTTGGCTAGCGGGCAGGCCGGGGAGCTGTTTTTT. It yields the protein CASSLASGQAGELFF.

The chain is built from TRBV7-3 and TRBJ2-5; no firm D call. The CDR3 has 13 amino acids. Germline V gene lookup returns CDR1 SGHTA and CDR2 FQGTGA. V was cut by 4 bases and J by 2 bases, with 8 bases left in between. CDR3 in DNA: TGTGCCAGCAGCTCCCAGTCGCAAGAGACCCAGTACTTC. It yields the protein CASSSQSQETQYF.

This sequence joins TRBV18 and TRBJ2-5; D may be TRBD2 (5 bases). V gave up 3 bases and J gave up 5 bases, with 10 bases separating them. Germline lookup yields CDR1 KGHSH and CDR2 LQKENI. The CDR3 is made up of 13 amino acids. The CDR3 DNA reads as TGTGCCAGCTCACCCACCACGGGGGAGACCCAGTACTTC. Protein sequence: CASSPTTGETQYF.

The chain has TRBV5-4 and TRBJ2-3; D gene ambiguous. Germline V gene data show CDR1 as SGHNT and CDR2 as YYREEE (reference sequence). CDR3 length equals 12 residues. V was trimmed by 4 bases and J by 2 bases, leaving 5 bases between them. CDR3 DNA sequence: TGTGCCAGCAGCATCTCCACAGATACGCAGTATTTT. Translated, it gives CASSISTDTQYF.

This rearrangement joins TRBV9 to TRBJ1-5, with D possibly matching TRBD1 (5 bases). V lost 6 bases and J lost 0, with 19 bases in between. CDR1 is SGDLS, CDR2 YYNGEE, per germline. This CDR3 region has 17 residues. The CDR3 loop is CASTGNAGIYSNQPQHF. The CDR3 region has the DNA TGTGCCAGCACTGGGAACGCAGGGATTTATAGCAATCAGCCCCAGCATTTT.

The CDR3 sequence: CASIFDRSYTEAFF. The CDR3 coding sequence is TGTGCCAGCATTTTCGACAGGTCGTACACTGAAGCTTTCTTT. This chain connects TRBV6-5 to TRBJ1-1, with D possibly being TRBD1 (6 bases). Germline V gene sequence: CDR1 MNHEY, CDR2 SVGAGI. Trimming took off 7 bases at V and 3 bases at J, with 15 bases between the two ends. The CDR3 runs to 14 residues.

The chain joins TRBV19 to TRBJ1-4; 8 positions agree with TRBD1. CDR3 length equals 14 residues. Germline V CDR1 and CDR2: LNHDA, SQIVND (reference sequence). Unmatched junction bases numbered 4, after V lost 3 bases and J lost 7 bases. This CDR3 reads CASSIRQGFEKLFF. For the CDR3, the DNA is TGTGCCAGTAGTATTCGACAGGGGTTTGAAAAACTGTTTTTT.

This chain's CDR3 is CAWSQKMTGELETQYF. CDR3 coding DNA: TGTGCCTGGAGTCAAAAAATGACGGGAGAGTTAGAGACCCAGTACTTC. The J gene is TRBJ2-5, the V gene TRBV30; D perhaps matches TRBD2 (6 bases). The germline V gene has CDR1 GTSNPN and CDR2 SVGIG (reference sequence). V lost 2 bases to trimming and J lost 4 bases, with 20 bases between them. The CDR3 consists of 16 residues.

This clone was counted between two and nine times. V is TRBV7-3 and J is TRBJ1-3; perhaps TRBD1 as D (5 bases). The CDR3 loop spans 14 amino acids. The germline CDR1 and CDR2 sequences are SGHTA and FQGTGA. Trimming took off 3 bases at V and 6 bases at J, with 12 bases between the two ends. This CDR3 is CASSLGQAENTIYF. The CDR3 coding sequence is TGTGCCAGCAGCTTGGGGCAGGCAGAAAACACCATATATTTT.

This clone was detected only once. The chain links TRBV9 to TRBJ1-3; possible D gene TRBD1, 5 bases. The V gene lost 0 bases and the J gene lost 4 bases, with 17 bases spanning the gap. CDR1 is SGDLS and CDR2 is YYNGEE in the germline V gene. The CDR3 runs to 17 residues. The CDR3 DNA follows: TGTGCCAGCAGCGTAGCTGGCCAGGGACTCTCAGGAAACACCATATATTTT. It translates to CASSVAGQGLSGNTIYF.

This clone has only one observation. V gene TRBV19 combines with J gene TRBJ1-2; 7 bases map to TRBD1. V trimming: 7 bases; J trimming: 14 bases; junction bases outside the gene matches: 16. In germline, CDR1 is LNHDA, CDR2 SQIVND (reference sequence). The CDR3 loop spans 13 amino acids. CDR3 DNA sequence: TGTGCCAGTACCAGGGGGGACAGATTGGCTAAAACCTTC. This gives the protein CASTRGDRLAKTF.